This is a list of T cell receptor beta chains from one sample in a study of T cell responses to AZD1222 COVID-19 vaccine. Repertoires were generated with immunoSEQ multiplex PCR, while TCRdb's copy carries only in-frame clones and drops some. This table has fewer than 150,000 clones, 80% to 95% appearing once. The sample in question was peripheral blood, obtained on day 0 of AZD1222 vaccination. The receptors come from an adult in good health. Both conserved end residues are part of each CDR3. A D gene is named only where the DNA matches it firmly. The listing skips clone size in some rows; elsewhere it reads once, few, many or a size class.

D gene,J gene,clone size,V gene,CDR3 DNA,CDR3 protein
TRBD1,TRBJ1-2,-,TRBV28,TGTGCCAGCAGCTGGACAGGGATGGACTATGGCTACACCTTC,CASSWTGMDYGYTF
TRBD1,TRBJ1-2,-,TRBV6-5,TGTGCCACCTGGACAGGGAGGATGGGCTACACCTTC,CATWTGRMGYTF
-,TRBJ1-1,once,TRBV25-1,TGTGCCAGCAGTGAATATGGTCAGTTGAACACTGAAGCTTTCTTT,CASSEYGQLNTEAFF
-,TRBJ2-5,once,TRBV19,TGTGCCAGTAGTATAGGGAGGGGCGCGGAGACCCAGTACTTC,CASSIGRGAETQYF
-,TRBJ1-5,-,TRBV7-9,TGTGCCAGCAGCAAACTAAATCAGCCCCAGCATTTT,CASSKLNQPQHF
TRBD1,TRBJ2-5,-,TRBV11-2,TGTGCCAGCAGCTCAAGAAGGACAGGGGAGACCCAGTACTTC,CASSSRRTGETQYF
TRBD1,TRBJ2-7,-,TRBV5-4,TGTGCCAGCTCACCCGGGACAGCCCCCTACGAGCAGTACTTC,CASSPGTAPYEQYF
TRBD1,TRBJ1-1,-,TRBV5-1,TGCGCCAGCAGGCGGGACAGATCCAATGAAGCTTTCTTT,CASRRDRSNEAFF
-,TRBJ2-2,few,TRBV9,TGTGCCAGCAGCCCCCAGGGCGGGTACACCGGGGAGCTGTTTTTT,CASSPQGGYTGELFF
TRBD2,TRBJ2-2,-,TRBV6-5,TGTGCCAGCAGTTACTTCGCGGGAGGGCCAAACGGGGAGCTGTTTTTT,CASSYFAGGPNGELFF